This note documents a single TCR beta chain sequence. The sample belongs to a study of blood T cell repertoires in COVID-19. CDR1 is SGHTA, CDR2 FQGNSA, per germline. Trimming at V came to 2 bases and at J to 10 bases, leaving 4 bases not matched to a gene. The CDR3 runs 14 residues. The assay was immunoSEQ multiplex PCR, and TCRdb's table has in-frame clones only and misses some. The table shows over 120,000 clones, with roughly 79% occurring only once. V usage is TRBV7-2 and J usage is TRBJ1-6; 8 nucleotides match TRBD1. The sequence derives from a human donor in a cohort sampled during active COVID-19. Sequencing input: peripheral blood. CDR3 bases: TGTGCCAGCAGCTTAACAGGGGGAGGGTCACCCCTCCACTTT. The encoded protein is CASSLTGGGSPLHF.